This T cell receptor (beta chain) was observed in a study of identical twins (dated by TCRdb to 2016 to 2017). As for the study more broadly: To test whether fetal clonotypes persist, this study deep-sequenced TCR alpha and beta repertoires from monozygotic twins, from unrelated adults of various ages, and from cord blood. Replicate twin experiments were performed at different times using different library preparation protocols to rule out contamination.

Only healthy Caucasian donors were included. Three pairs of female monozygotic twins, all aged roughly 18 to 29 years, made up the twin cohort. Peripheral blood mononuclear cells were used as the source from which RNA for TCR libraries was isolated. Paper-wide results and their limitations: Zero-insertion analyses could be partly confounded by invariant T cells such as MAIT and iNKT, though diverse VJ usage argued against such confounding for most clonotypes. Out-of-frame TCR alpha sharing in monozygotic twins was systematically underestimated by recombination models, whereas sharing between unrelated individuals was in agreement with the recombination models. Compared with coincidental sharing between unrelated individuals, out-of-frame TCR alpha sequences shared between twins had an excess of sequences with low generation probability. Because the same donors could not be followed over many years, the conclusions relied on cross-sectional statistical analysis. Fewer insertions were carried by abundant cord blood beta clonotypes; a weaker similar trend was observed in young adult naive repertoires, while no such trend was observed in memory repertoires. A weaker excess of twin sharing was found in beta out-of-frame sequences because the signal-to-noise ratio was lowered by fewer shared sequences.

Worth noting for this clonotype: Its antigen is currently not known. Base qualities are not at hand, and no much larger clone is one base apart.

V was cut back by 2 bases and J by 2 bases, leaving a gap of 11 bases between them. The CDR3, cysteine through phenylalanine, is 14 amino acids long. Kept here is only the CDR3 DNA, which spans 42 bases and is read in frame from base 1. According to the germline V gene, CDR1 reads SGHRS and CDR2 reads YFSETQ. The library was obtained by 5' RACE. TCRdb names Illumina HiSeq 2000 as the instrument used. A universal primer binding site was added through template switching, and the final cDNA carried a unique molecular identifier so that TCR cDNA molecules could be counted accurately. First-strand cDNA for TCR alpha and beta chains was synthesized from specific primers in the conserved constant-segment region. Each cDNA library was double barcoded, with a SMART-Mk sample barcode plus Illumina barcodes, to control for contamination. TruSeq adapter sequences and Illumina sample barcodes were added in two successive PCR steps. Sequencing of the TCR alpha and beta cDNA libraries was done on the Illumina HiSeq platform using custom primers. Processing in the source paper ran as follows. MiGEC was used to process raw reads and extract unique molecular identifiers, and MiXCR was used to find CDR3 positions. For each individual, recombination models were inferred using an EM algorithm with the repgenHMM and IGoR tools. Shared clonotypes were analyzed with the tcR package in R, and sharing was normalized by the product of cloneset sizes. To study raw recombination free of thymic and clonal selection effects, out-of-frame nonproductive sequences were analyzed. In TCRdb, the public reads were trimmed at Q25 with fastp and aligned with MiXCR, with productive beta chains retained. Identical CDR3 protein sequences are pooled into one entry, listed with their most common genes and DNA. TCRdb assigned the V and J calls; the authors' analysis was not used. Across this sample there are 600,000 to 850,000 distinct CDR3 sequences, with about 20% seen only once. Clones ranked in the top ten supply around 13% of the sample.

This same sample was also part of a study on T cells expressing NK-cell markers. The second study, in turn, reports: In sorted CD3+CD56+NKG2C+, CD3+CD56+NKG2C- and CD3+CD56-NKG2C+ T-cell subsets from several donors, TCR beta-chain repertoires were profiled. Among the eight sequenced donors, only one was HCMV-seronegative, while the other seven were HCMV-seropositive. To restrict sorting to alphabetaTCR-expressing T cells, an anti-gammadeltaTCR antibody was added in several experiments. In a handful of donors, the dominant CD3+CD56+NKG2C+ clonotypes were among the top 10 CD8+ clonotypes and accounted for about 1.0-7.0% of CD8+ T cells. Those dominant clonotypes were again the most abundant among CD3+CD56-NKG2C+ cells in a few donors, at about 28.3-60.1%. It remained unclear whether the expanded NKG2C-expressing T cell clones were specific for HCMV antigens. The study sequenced eight donors, all healthy volunteers chosen at random: three men and five women. HCMV serostatus was determined by detecting HCMV-specific IgG in serum with a commercial ELISA kit. For several donors, bulk peripheral blood T-cell repertoires were additionally sequenced from unsorted PBMC. MIGEC was used to demultiplex reads and group reads by UMI, and MiTCR was used to assemble and quantify clonotypes. Only TCR cDNA sequences supported by at least two reads were kept to exclude erroneous sequences. The tcR package was used for downstream repertoire analysis, with clonotypes matched between fractions based on CDR3 nucleotide sequence plus V segment. VDJmatch was used to annotate antigen specificity against VDJdb, with one amino acid substitution allowed in CDR3.

The sample taken for sequencing was PBMCs. This receptor was taken from a woman in her late teens or twenties in good health. This receptor chain uses TRBV5-1 and TRBJ2-7, with the D gene not clear enough to name. The DNA reads as follows: TGCGCCAGCAGCTTCGGTCAGGTTACCTACGAGCAGTACTTC. This gives the protein CASSFGQVTYEQYF.